Listed here is a single TCR beta chain. Assay used: immunoSEQ multiplex PCR; TCRdb lists only in-frame clones, some missing. The sample lists fewer than 400,000 clones; about nine tenths were seen once. The CDR3 length is 16 residues. Germline CDR1 is SGHAT and CDR2 is FQNNGV. V lost 1 base, J lost 0 bases, and 10 bases lay in between. The sample is drawn from a study of Ad26.COV2.S vaccination and SARS-CoV-2 variants. Treatment indicated: some 20 received Ad26.COV2.S at low or high dose, single or two shots; 5 received placebo; per-sample allocation not given. The samples were gathered on day 63 after the first injection of vaccine or placebo.

The sequence was obtained from a person aged 18 to 65 who received the Ad26.COV2.S COVID-19 vaccine or a placebo. The genes are TRBV11-2 and TRBJ2-1; D gene uncertain. The input for sequencing was peripheral blood, taken in a trial of Ad26.COV2.S vaccine versus placebo. The CDR3 reads CASSLAQASSYNEQFF. The CDR3 nucleotides read TGTGCCAGCAGCTTAGCGCAGGCTAGCTCCTACAATGAGCAGTTCTTC.